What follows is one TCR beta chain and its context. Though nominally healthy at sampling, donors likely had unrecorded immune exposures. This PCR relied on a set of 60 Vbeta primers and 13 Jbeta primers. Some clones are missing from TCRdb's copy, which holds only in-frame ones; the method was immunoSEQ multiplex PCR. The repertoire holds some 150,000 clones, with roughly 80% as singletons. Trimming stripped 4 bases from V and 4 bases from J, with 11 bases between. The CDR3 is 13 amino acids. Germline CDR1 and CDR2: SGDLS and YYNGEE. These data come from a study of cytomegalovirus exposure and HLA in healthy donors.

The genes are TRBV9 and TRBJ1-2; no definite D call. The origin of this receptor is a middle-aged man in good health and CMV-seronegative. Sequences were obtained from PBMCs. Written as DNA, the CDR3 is TGTGCCAGCAGCCGTAATCCCCTCTATGGCTACACCTTC. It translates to CASSRNPLYGYTF.